This T cell receptor (beta chain) appears in the sequencing data of a study of blood T cell repertoires in COVID-19. V lost 5 bases, J lost 3 bases, and 18 bases lay in between. The CDR3 length is 16 residues. Germline CDR1 reads SGHVS; CDR2 reads FNYEAQ. In the authors' methods: Amplification of reference gene primers was used by the study to estimate nucleated cell counts. Sequenced by immunoSEQ multiplex PCR; TCRdb stores in-frame clones only, minus some. For V, J and clone size, that table is used; D and trimming come from the DNA. The sample lists roughly 68,000 clones, around 90% occurring once.

The origin of this receptor is a human donor in a cohort sampled during active COVID-19. The V gene is TRBV7-6, the J gene TRBJ2-3; possibly TRBD2 for D (6 bases). The sequenced material came from peripheral blood. The CDR3: CASSTAGTRNTDTQYF. The CDR3 coding sequence is TGTGCCAGCAGCACAGCCGGGACTCGAAATACAGATACGCAGTATTTT. Full variable domain (remainder filled in from reference TRBV7-6 and TRBJ2-3): GAGVSQSPRYKVTKRGQDVALRCDPISGHVSLYWYRQALGQGPEFLTYFNYEAQQDKSGLPNDRFSAERPEGSISTLTIQRTEQRDSAMYRCASSTAGTRNTDTQYFGPGTRLTVL.